The TCR beta chain under discussion was sequenced for a study of identical twins. There are many counts of this clonotype. Germline V gene sequence: CDR1 KGHSH, CDR2 LQKENI. There are 16 residues in the CDR3. With 2 bases removed from V and 7 bases from J, the gap between germline ends came to 20 bases. TCRdb re-analysed the 5' RACE reads in MiXCR, keeping a single row per CDR3 protein. The sample lists 100,000 to 110,000 distinct CDR3 sequences, around 5.5% occurring once. The sequenced sample was memory T cells sorted from blood. This chain joins TRBV18 and TRBJ1-2; D is unclear. The clonotype was recovered from a woman aged 50 to 65 in good health. The CDR3 DNA follows: TGTGCCAGCTCACCAGCCCTCCCCGGAGGAATTAGTGGCTACACCTTC. Amino acid sequence: CASSPALPGGISGYTF.